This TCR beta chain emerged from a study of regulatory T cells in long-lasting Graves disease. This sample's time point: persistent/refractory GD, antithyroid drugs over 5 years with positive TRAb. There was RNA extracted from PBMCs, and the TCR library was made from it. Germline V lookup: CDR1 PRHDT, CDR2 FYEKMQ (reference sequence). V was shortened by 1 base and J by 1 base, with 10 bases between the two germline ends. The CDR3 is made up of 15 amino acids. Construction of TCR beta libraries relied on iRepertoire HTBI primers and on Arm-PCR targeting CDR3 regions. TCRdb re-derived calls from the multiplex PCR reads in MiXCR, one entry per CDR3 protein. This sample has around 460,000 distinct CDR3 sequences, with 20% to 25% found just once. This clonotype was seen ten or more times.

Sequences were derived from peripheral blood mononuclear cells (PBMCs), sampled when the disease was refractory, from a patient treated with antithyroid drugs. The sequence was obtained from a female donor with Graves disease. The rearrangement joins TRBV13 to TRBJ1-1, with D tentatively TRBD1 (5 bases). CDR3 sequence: CASSLVKQGNTEAFF. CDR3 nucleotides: TGTGCCAGCAGCTTAGTCAAGCAGGGGAACACTGAAGCTTTCTTT.